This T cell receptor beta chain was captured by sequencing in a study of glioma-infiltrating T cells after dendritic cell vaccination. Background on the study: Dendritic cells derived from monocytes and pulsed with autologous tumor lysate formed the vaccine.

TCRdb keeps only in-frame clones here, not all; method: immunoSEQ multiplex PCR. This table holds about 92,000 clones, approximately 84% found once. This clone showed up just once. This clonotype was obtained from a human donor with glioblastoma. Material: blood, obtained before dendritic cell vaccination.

The CDR3, as DNA: TGTGCCAGCAGTTACCGATCGAACAGGGCCAACACTGAAGCTTTCTTT. Translated: CASSYRSNRANTEAFF. This rearrangement joins TRBV6-5 to TRBJ1-1, with D perhaps TRBD1 (6 bases). V was clipped by 2 bases and J by 2 bases, with 15 bases between them. CDR1 is MNHEY, CDR2 SVGAGI, per germline. This CDR3 comprises 16 residues.